This T cell receptor beta chain stems from a study of CD8 T cells in ankylosing spondylitis. The study, taken as a whole, reports: Disease-associated clonotypes exhibited CD8+ identity and were relatively infrequent in peripheral blood. Reportedly, disease-linked clones are significantly enriched in ankylosing spondylitis patients' matched synovial fluid. Existing reports had already noted some motif variants in reactive arthritis synovial fluid and blood.

The germline V gene encodes CDR1 SGDLS and CDR2 YYNGEE. CDR3 length equals 15 residues. The V and J ends lost 4 bases and 4 bases, in that order; junction bases with no gene match: 5. Regarding this clonotype: Antigen unknown.

TCRdb called the 5' RACE reads again in MiXCR, with one record for every CDR3 protein. The table records about 25,000 distinct CDR3 sequences, about 2.6% of them present only once. The rearrangement joins TRBV9 to TRBJ2-1, with 10 positions matching TRBD2. The sequencing input was blood, either unsorted or a sorted T cell fraction (not recorded which). The receptor was derived from a female donor with ankylosing spondylitis or in good health (not recorded which). The CDR3 nucleotides read TGTGCCAGCAGCCTAGCGGGAGTAGGATACAATGAGCAGTTCTTC. Its protein product is CASSLAGVGYNEQFF. Variable domain in full (rest from reference TRBV9 and TRBJ2-1): DSGVTQTPKHLITATGQRVTLRCSPRSGDLSVYWYQQSLDQGLQFLIQYYNGEERAKGNILERFSAQQFPDLHSELNLSSLELGDSALYFCASSLAGVGYNEQFFGPGTRLTVL.